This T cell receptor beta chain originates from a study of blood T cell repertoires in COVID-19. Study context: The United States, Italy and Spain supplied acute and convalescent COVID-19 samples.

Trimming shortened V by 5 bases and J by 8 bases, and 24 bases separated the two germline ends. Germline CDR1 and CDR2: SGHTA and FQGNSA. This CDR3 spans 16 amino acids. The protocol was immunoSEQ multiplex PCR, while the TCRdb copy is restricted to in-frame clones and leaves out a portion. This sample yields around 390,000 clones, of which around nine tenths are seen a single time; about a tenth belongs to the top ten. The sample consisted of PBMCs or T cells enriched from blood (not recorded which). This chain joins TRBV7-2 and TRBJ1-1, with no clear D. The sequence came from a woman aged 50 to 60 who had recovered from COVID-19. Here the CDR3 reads CASSVGILPLGGEAFF. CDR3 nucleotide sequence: TGTGCCAGCAGCGTCGGGATCCTCCCCCTGGGTGGGGAAGCTTTCTTT.